This is a list of T cell receptor beta chains from one sample in a study of cytomegalovirus exposure and HLA in healthy donors. Method: immunoSEQ multiplex PCR; TCRdb's copy keeps in-frame clones and lacks some. The sample holds 150,000 or so clones; roughly 10% are singletons and the top ten take about 1.9%. The sequenced material came from PBMCs. The receptors here all came from a man aged 50 or older in good health and CMV-seronegative. CDR3s include the opening cysteine and the closing phenylalanine or tryptophan. The D gene is left open where the match is weak. The size of a clone is reported for some rows only, either as once, few or many, or as a class for expanded clones.

D: -
J: TRBJ2-3
V: TRBV9
size: -
CDR3: CASSVPDYTDTQYF
DNA: TGTGCCAGCAGCGTACCGGACTACACAGATACGCAGTATTTT

D: -
J: TRBJ1-2
V: TRBV27
size: few
CDR3: CASSPEGNYGYTF
DNA: TGTGCCAGCTCCCCCGAGGGTAACTATGGCTACACCTTC

D: -
J: TRBJ2-3
V: TRBV5-1
size: -
CDR3: CASSPEVLGTDTQYF
DNA: TGCGCCAGCAGCCCCGAGGTCCTAGGCACAGATACGCAGTATTTT

D: -
J: TRBJ2-1
V: TRBV18
size: few
CDR3: CASSPEGLSYNEQFF
DNA: TGTGCCAGCTCACCAGAGGGCCTTTCCTACAATGAGCAGTTCTTC

D: TRBD2
J: TRBJ2-1
V: TRBV7-6
size: -
CDR3: CASSLISGGRAEQFF
DNA: TGTGCCAGCAGCCTCATTAGCGGGGGACGAGCAGAGCAGTTCTTC

D: TRBD2
J: TRBJ2-5
V: TRBV9
size: -
CDR3: CASSVGLAAQETQYF
DNA: TGTGCCAGCAGCGTAGGGCTAGCGGCCCAAGAGACCCAGTACTTC

D: TRBD1
J: TRBJ1-1
V: TRBV12-5
size: -
CDR3: CASGSPDRGRAFF
DNA: TGTGCTAGTGGTTCCCCGGACAGGGGGAGAGCTTTCTTT

D: -
J: TRBJ1-2
V: TRBV5-6
size: -
CDR3: CASSLTGRGYTF
DNA: TGTGCCAGCAGCTTGACAGGGCGAGGCTACACCTTC

D: -
J: TRBJ2-7
V: TRBV7-8
size: -
CDR3: CASGQSIYEQYF
DNA: TGTGCCAGCGGACAGTCCATTTACGAGCAGTACTTC

D: -
J: TRBJ2-5
V: TRBV5-6
size: few
CDR3: CASSLDGRSGAQYF
DNA: TGTGCCAGCAGCTTGGACGGCAGGTCAGGGGCCCAGTACTTC

D: -
J: TRBJ2-1
V: TRBV21-1
size: -
CDR3: CASSKGRLASSYNEQFF
DNA: TGTGCCAGCAGCAAAGGGCGGCTCGCAAGCTCCTACAATGAGCAGTTCTTC

D: -
J: TRBJ1-4
V: TRBV5-4
size: -
CDR3: CASGRDAGGDEKLFF
DNA: TGTGCCAGCGGGAGGGACGCCGGCGGTGATGAAAAACTGTTTTTT

D: -
J: TRBJ1-1
V: TRBV7-2
size: few
CDR3: CASSSVENTEAFF
DNA: TGTGCCAGCAGCTCAGTCGAAAACACTGAAGCTTTCTTT

D: -
J: TRBJ1-2
V: TRBV19
size: few
CDR3: CASKKAAGNYGYTF
DNA: TGTGCCAGTAAGAAGGCCGCGGGGAACTATGGCTACACCTTC

D: -
J: TRBJ1-1
V: TRBV5-1
size: few
CDR3: CASSLVGGNTEAFF
DNA: TGCGCCAGCAGCTTGGTGGGGGGAAACACTGAAGCTTTCTTT

D: -
J: TRBJ2-2
V: TRBV6-5
size: -
CDR3: CASSYEGSSTGELFF
DNA: TGTGCCAGCAGTTACGAGGGTAGCTCCACCGGGGAGCTGTTTTTT

D: TRBD2
J: TRBJ2-1
V: TRBV11-3
size: few
CDR3: CASSAGGYNEQFF
DNA: TGTGCCAGCAGCGCGGGGGGATACAATGAGCAGTTCTTC

D: TRBD1
J: TRBJ1-2
V: TRBV7-3
size: many
CDR3: CASSLGGQGKSNGYTF
DNA: TGTGCCAGCAGCTTAGGGGGACAGGGGAAAAGTAATGGCTACACCTTC